Sequencing of this TCR beta chain was carried out in a study of CD8 T cells in ankylosing spondylitis. Notes on the study in general: A motif in TCR beta, a set of under 10 highly homologous variants, appeared characteristic of ankylosing spondylitis blood. Clones linked to disease, bearing a CD8+ phenotype, were relatively rare in peripheral blood.

For TCR beta, libraries came from quantitative 5'-RACE with molecular barcodes. In TCRdb, the 5' RACE reads were re-called with MiXCR into one record per CDR3 protein. The sample shows more than 35,000 distinct CDR3 sequences, 6% of them seen only once. This clonotype came up many times. Antigen unknown. Germline assignment: CDR1 DFQATT and CDR2 SNEGSKA (reference sequence). The V end lost 3 bases, the J end lost 2 bases, and 14 bases lay between the germline ends. This CDR3 is built from 14 residues. The chain couples TRBV20-1 to TRBJ2-7, with D maybe TRBD2 (5 bases). This TCR was sampled from a male donor with ankylosing spondylitis or in good health (not recorded which). Source material: blood, either unsorted or a sorted T cell fraction (not recorded which). CDR3 in DNA: TGCAGTGCTAGGGGGAGAGCCGATACCTACGAGCAGTACTTC. This codes for CSARGRADTYEQYF.